Below are 2 T cell receptor beta chains sequenced from a single sample in a study of blood T cell repertoires in COVID-19. Using immunoSEQ multiplex PCR, the repertoire was profiled, and TCRdb retains in-frame clones only, with some absent. The table records around 120,000 clones, around 78% of them present only once. The sequencing sample was made of peripheral blood. The receptor source for this set is a man in his 70s with acute or convalescent COVID-19.

The chain has TRBV5-8 and TRBJ1-3; TRBD1 agrees at 7 bases. This CDR3 has 16 amino acids. V dropped 4 bases and J dropped 0; count of bases not matched to a gene: 7. Germline-derived CDR1 and CDR2 are SGHTS and YDEGEE. This CDR3 reads CASSRTTGSSGNTIYF. CDR3 in DNA: TGTGCCAGCAGCCGGACGACAGGGAGCTCTGGAAACACCATATATTTT.

This rearrangement joins TRBV30 to TRBJ1-3, with a weak D call TRBD1 (6 bases). Germline V CDR1 and CDR2: GTSNPN, SVGIG (reference sequence). The length of the CDR3 is 14 residues. Trimming took off 4 bases at V and 7 bases at J, with 17 bases between the two ends. DNA for the CDR3: TGTGCCTGGATCCACCCCGGGACAATCAACACCATATATTTT. It codes for CAWIHPGTINTIYF.